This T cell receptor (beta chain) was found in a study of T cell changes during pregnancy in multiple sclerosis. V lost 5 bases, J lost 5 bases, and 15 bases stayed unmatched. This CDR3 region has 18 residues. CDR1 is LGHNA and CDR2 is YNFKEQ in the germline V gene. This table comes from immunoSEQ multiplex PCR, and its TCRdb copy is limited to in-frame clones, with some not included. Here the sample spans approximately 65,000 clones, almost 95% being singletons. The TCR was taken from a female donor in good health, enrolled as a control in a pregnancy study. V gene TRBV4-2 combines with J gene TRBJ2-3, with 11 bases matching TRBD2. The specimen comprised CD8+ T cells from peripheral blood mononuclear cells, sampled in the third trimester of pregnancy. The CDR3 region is CASSSLGVAGGGGDTQYF. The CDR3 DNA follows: TGTGCCAGCAGCTCCCTGGGGGTAGCGGGGGGGGGTGGAGATACGCAGTATTTT.